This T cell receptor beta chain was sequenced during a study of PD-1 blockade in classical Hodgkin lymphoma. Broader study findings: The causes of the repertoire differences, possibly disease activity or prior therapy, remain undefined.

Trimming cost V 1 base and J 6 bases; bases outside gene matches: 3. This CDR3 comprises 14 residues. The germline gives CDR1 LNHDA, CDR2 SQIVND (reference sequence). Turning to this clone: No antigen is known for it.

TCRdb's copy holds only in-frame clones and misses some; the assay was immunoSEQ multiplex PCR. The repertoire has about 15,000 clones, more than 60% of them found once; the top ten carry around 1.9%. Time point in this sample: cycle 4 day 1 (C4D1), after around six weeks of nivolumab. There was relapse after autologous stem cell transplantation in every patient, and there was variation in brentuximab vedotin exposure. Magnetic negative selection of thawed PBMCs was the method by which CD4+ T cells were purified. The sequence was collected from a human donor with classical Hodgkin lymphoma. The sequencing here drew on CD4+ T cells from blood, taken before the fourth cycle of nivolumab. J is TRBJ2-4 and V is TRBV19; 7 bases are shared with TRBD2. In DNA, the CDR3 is TGTGCCAGTAGTATAGCGGGAGGCGTAAACATTCAGTACTTC. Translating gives CASSIAGGVNIQYF.